These 16 T cell receptor beta chains share one sample of origin, sequenced in a study of PD-1 blockade in classical Hodgkin lymphoma (TCRdb year 2020). In light of the paper, this sample's time point label describes: cycle 2 day 1 (C2D1) of nivolumab. All trial patients had relapsed after autologous stem cell transplantation, with cohorts A, B and C differing in prior brentuximab vedotin exposure. Libraries were constructed by the immunoSEQ multiplex PCR assay. The clones in this table, taken by TCRdb from immuneACCESS, are in-frame only. Not every clone is retained; where verified, under half of the shortfall comes from an unresolved V gene, and the cause of the rest is unknown. In this sample the table shows tens of thousands of clones, about 88% of which occur a single time. The ten largest clones take up about 10% of the sample. This material consisted of peripheral blood mononuclear cells (PBMCs), taken before the second cycle of nivolumab. The receptors were sampled from a human donor with classical Hodgkin lymphoma.

The rearrangement joins TRBV28 to TRBJ2-7, with 9 nucleotides matching TRBD2. CDR3 length: 16 amino acids. The V gene's germline CDR1 is MDHEN and CDR2 SYDVKM. V gave up 3 bases and J gave up 0 bases; unmatched junction bases: 6. The CDR3: CASSFTLAGLSYEQYF. The CDR3 DNA reads as TGTGCCAGCAGTTTTACGCTAGCGGGACTCTCCTACGAGCAGTACTTC. Based on the CDR3 plus reference TRBV28 and TRBJ2-7, the full variable domain is DVKVTQSSRYLVKRTGEKVFLECVQDMDHENMFWYRQDPGLGLRLIYFSYDVKMKEKGDIPEGYSVSREKKERFSLILESASTNQTSMYLCASSFTLAGLSYEQYFGPGTRLTVT.

The J gene is TRBJ2-4, the V gene TRBV5-5; D possibly uses TRBD1 or TRBD2 (5 bases each). The CDR3 loop spans 14 amino acids. The ends were cut back, 8 bases at V and 5 bases at J, with 17 bases in the middle. Germline V CDR1 and CDR2: SGHKS, YYEKEE (reference sequence). The CDR3 DNA reads as TGTGCCAGTAACGGTGGGGGAACGGAAAACATTCAGTACTTC. It yields the protein CASNGGGTENIQYF. Combining the CDR3 with reference TRBV5-5 and TRBJ2-4 gives the whole variable domain DAGVTQSPTHLIKTRGQQVTLRCSPISGHKSVSWYQQVLGQGPQFIFQYYEKEERGRGNFPDRFSARQFPNYSSELNVNALLLGDSALYLCASNGGGTENIQYFGAGTRLSVL.

This sequence joins TRBV6-1 and TRBJ1-1, with D hard to call. The CDR3 sequence is 14 residues long. The germline CDR1 and CDR2 sequences are MNHNS and SASEGT. V was shortened by 0 bases and J by 1 base, with 6 bases between the two germline ends. The CDR3 here is CASSEARRNTEAFF. CDR3 in DNA: TGTGCCAGCAGTGAAGCGAGGAGGAACACTGAAGCTTTCTTT.

This clone has a single count. The genes are TRBV7-9 and TRBJ2-3; a possible D gene is TRBD2 (6 bases). With 4 bases removed from V and 1 base from J, the gap between germline ends came to 21 bases. The CDR3 is made up of 18 amino acids. Germline V gene lookup returns CDR1 SEHNR and CDR2 FQNEAQ (reference sequence). The CDR3 region has the DNA TGTGCCAGCAGCTCAGACCCCTGGGAGGACTATCGCACAGATACGCAGTATTTT. Residues: CASSSDPWEDYRTDTQYF.

J is TRBJ1-4 and V is TRBV2; no clear D. V shed 7 bases and J shed 8 bases, with 14 bases lying between them. This CDR3 comprises 13 residues. The germline V gene encodes CDR1 SNHLY and CDR2 FYNNEI. CDR3 residues: CASIGEVKEKLFF. The CDR3 DNA sequence: TGTGCCAGCATTGGGGAGGTTAAAGAAAAACTGTTTTTT.

The chain employs TRBV5-1 and TRBJ2-1; D is ambiguous. CDR1 is SGHRS and CDR2 is YFSETQ in the germline V gene. V lost 4 bases, J lost 8 bases, and 22 bases lay in between. The CDR3 is 16 residues long. The CDR3 sequence is CASSNGLTPSRDEQFF. DNA of the CDR3: TGCGCCAGCAGCAATGGCTTAACCCCCTCAAGGGATGAGCAGTTCTTC.

This clone came up once. J is TRBJ2-7 and V is TRBV2; possible D gene TRBD1, 6 bases. The V gene's germline CDR1 is SNHLY and CDR2 FYNNEI. The CDR3 totals 12 residues. V lost 6 bases and J lost 3, with 9 bases in between. CDR3 amino acids: CASRGAYYEQYF. CDR3 bases: TGTGCCAGCAGGGGGGCCTACTACGAGCAGTACTTC.

The rearrangement uses TRBV18 and TRBJ2-1, with 7 nucleotides matching TRBD2. The V and J ends lost 3 bases and 3 bases, in that order; junction bases with no gene match: 2. The germline V gene has CDR1 KGHSH and CDR2 LQKENI. The CDR3 totals 14 residues. The CDR3 sequence is CASSPSGLYNEQFF. DNA of the CDR3: TGTGCCAGCTCACCTAGCGGGCTCTACAATGAGCAGTTCTTC.

The chain joins TRBV7-9 to TRBJ1-1; D may be TRBD1 (6 bases). Looked up from germline, CDR1 is SEHNR and CDR2 is FQNEAQ (reference sequence). The CDR3 has 15 amino acids. The V end was cut by 3 bases, the J end by 3 bases, with 14 bases between. The CDR3 is CASSFAQGVYTEAFF. CDR3 sequence (DNA): TGTGCCAGCAGCTTCGCACAGGGTGTCTACACTGAAGCTTTCTTT.

On this clone itself: The sample holds other DNA sequences that translate to the same CDR3. The rearrangement joins TRBV27 to TRBJ2-7; no clear D gene. V was cut by 3 bases and J by 1 base, with 7 bases left in between. The CDR3 totals 13 residues. Germline values: CDR1 MNHEY, CDR2 SMNVEV (reference sequence). The CDR3 region has the DNA TGTGCCAGCAGTTTGGGCAGGTCCTACGAGCAGTACTTC. This sequence encodes CASSLGRSYEQYF.

This rearrangement joins TRBV27 to TRBJ2-3, with no clear D. CDR1 and CDR2 (germline): MNHEY, SMNVEV (reference sequence). The V and J ends lost 7 bases and 2 bases respectively, with 10 bases between them. The CDR3 is 13 residues long. The CDR3 coding sequence is TGTGCCAGCAAGCTTATCCCCACAGATACGCAGTATTTT. Its protein is CASKLIPTDTQYF.

V and J are TRBV14 and TRBJ2-4, with no clear D. This CDR3 is built from 13 residues. The V gene's germline CDR1 is SGHDN and CDR2 FVKESK. V lost 1 base and J 6 bases, leaving 7 bases between the germline ends. CDR3 residues: CASSQGYRNIQYF. The CDR3 DNA reads TGTGCCAGCAGCCAAGGGTACAGAAACATTCAGTACTTC.

The chain employs TRBV19 and TRBJ2-3, with D perhaps matching TRBD1 (5 bases). V was cut by 9 bases and J by 5 bases, with 18 bases left in between. This CDR3 has 14 residues. Germline V lookup: CDR1 LNHDA, CDR2 SQIVND (reference sequence). The DNA of the CDR3 is TGTGCCAGCGGCAGGGCCCGCGGTGAAGATACGCAGTATTTT. This translates into CASGRARGEDTQYF. Together with reference TRBV19 and TRBJ2-3, the CDR3 gives the full variable domain: DGGITQSPKYLFRKEGQNVTLSCEQNLNHDAMYWYRQDPGQGLRLIYYSQIVNDFQKGDIAEGYSVSREKKESFPLTVTSAQKNPTAFYLCASGRARGEDTQYFGPGTRLTVL.

This rearrangement joins TRBV4-2 to TRBJ2-3, with TRBD2 matching over 7 bases. The CDR3 has 18 residues. V dropped 0 bases and J dropped 4; count of bases not matched to a gene: 13. Germline assignment: CDR1 LGHNA and CDR2 YNFKEQ. This chain's CDR3 is CASSQDLEREVGADTQYF. CDR3 sequence (DNA): TGTGCCAGCAGCCAAGATCTGGAACGGGAGGTGGGTGCAGATACGCAGTATTTT.

The rearrangement joins TRBV28 to TRBJ2-3; 7 nucleotides match TRBD2. Trimming at V came to 6 bases and at J to 2 bases, leaving 8 bases not matched to a gene. Germline CDR1 reads MDHEN; CDR2 reads SYDVKM. This CDR3 has 15 residues. CDR3 DNA: TGTGCCAGCAGCCTAGCGGCGGGAACCACAGATACGCAGTATTTT. It encodes CASSLAAGTTDTQYF.

Regarding this clone: One end of the junction is discordant with germline, which a read error may explain. This sequence joins TRBV15 and TRBJ2-7; 8 nucleotides match TRBD1. Germline lookup yields CDR1 LNHNV and CDR2 YYDKDF (reference sequence). There are 18 residues in the CDR3. CDR3 sequence reads: CATSGEILGTGFSYEQYF. For the CDR3, the DNA is TGTGCCACCAGCGGAGAAATCCTTGGGACAGGATTCTCCTACGAGCAGTACTTC.